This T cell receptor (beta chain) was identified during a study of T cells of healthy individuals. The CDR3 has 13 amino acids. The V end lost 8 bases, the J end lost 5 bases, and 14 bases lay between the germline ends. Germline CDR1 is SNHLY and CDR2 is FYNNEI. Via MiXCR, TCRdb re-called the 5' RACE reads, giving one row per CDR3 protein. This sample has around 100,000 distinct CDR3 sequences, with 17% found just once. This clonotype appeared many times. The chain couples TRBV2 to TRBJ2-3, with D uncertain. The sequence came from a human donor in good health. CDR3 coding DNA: TGTGCCAGCGGTGGGGTGTCGGAAGATACGCAGTATTTT. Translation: CASGGVSEDTQYF. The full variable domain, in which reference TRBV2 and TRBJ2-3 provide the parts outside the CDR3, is EPEVTQTPSHQVTQMGQEVILRCVPISNHLYFYWYRQILGQKVEFLVSFYNNEISEKSEIFDDQFSVERPDGSNFTLKIRSTKLEDSAMYFCASGGVSEDTQYFGPGTRLTVL.